This passage covers 3 T cell receptor beta chains from one sample sequenced in a study of T cell changes during pregnancy in multiple sclerosis. The method was immunoSEQ multiplex PCR; TCRdb's version includes in-frame clones alone and lacks a portion of them. The profile shows about 75,000 clones, over 80% of them singletons. Sequenced material: CD4+ T cells from peripheral blood mononuclear cells, taken before pregnancy. These receptor sequences come from a female donor with multiple sclerosis, enrolled in a pregnancy study.

The chain joins TRBV6-5 to TRBJ1-1; 9 bases align to TRBD1. V dropped 4 bases and J dropped 4; count of bases not matched to a gene: 7. Germline V CDR1 and CDR2: MNHEY, SVGAGI. CDR3 size: 15 residues. Here the CDR3 DNA reads TGTGCCAGCAGTTTAATAGGACAGGGGATCACTGAAGCTTTCTTT. Protein: CASSLIGQGITEAFF.

CDR3 DNA: TGCGCCAGCAGCCCTTTACCAACAGGGGGATACAATGAGCAGTTCTTC. Amino acids: CASSPLPTGGYNEQFF. The J gene is TRBJ2-1, the V gene TRBV5-1, with 8 bases matching TRBD1. The V and J ends lost 4 bases and 4 bases, in that order; junction bases with no gene match: 10. The CDR3 has 16 residues. Germline V gene sequence: CDR1 SGHRS, CDR2 YFSETQ.

The chain couples TRBV5-1 to TRBJ1-1; TRBD1 aligns across 10 bases. V was pared by 3 bases and J by 7 bases, with 6 bases of the junction left unmatched. The CDR3 contains 14 residues. Germline V gene sequence: CDR1 SGHRS, CDR2 YFSETQ. The CDR3 reads CASSSGTGVGEAFF. The DNA of the CDR3 is TGCGCCAGCAGCTCCGGGACAGGGGTTGGTGAAGCTTTCTTT.